This TCR beta chain was captured in a study of cytomegalovirus exposure and HLA in healthy donors. Overall study findings and caveats: The authors assumed roughly uniform sequencing depth across donors for presence/absence analyses. Among CMV-associated TCR beta chains, most appeared HLA-restricted in a later analysis.

Vbeta (60) and Jbeta (13) primers were used in the PCR. Data came from immunoSEQ multiplex PCR; TCRdb stores just in-frame clones and leaves some out. The sample carries approximately 180,000 clones, about 70% recorded once. CDR3 size: 12 residues. Germline values: CDR1 SGHTA, CDR2 FQGNSA. V trimming: 5 bases; J trimming: 9 bases; junction bases outside the gene matches: 5. A word on this clone: The target antigen is unknown.

Healthy bone marrow donors supplied every sample. This receptor was obtained from a woman in her 30s in good health and CMV-seronegative. Specimen: PBMCs. V and J are TRBV7-2 and TRBJ2-3; 7 nucleotides line up with TRBD1. CDR3 residues: CASSLGQNTQYF. CDR3 bases: TGTGCCAGCAGCCTGGGACAGAACACGCAGTATTTT.